Shown below are 13 T cell receptor beta chains from a single sample sequenced in a study of T cell repertoires in cytomegalovirus infection. Antigen specificity for these receptors is unknown. From the reads, TCRdb called clonotypes with MiXCR, one entry per CDR3 protein. This table has some 270,000 distinct CDR3 sequences, about 20% appearing once. The material sequenced was cultured PBMCs, taken from culture after CMV antigen stimulation. The receptors derive from a human donor in good health (CMV status not recorded). Some clones in this sample may be carry-over from other donors' samples.

This clonotype was counted ten times or more. The chain employs TRBV6-1 and TRBJ1-6, with a weak D call TRBD1 (5 bases). In germline, CDR1 is MNHNS, CDR2 SASEGT. V dropped 5 bases and J dropped 17 bases, with 19 bases sitting between them. This CDR3 is 13 amino acids long. The CDR3, as DNA: TGTGCCAGCAGTCAACCAGGGACGGGGTCGGTCCACTTT. This translates into CASSQPGTGSVHF.

The gene calls are TRBV6-2 or TRBV6-3 and TRBJ2-7, with 11 bases lining up with TRBD1. The CDR3 totals 14 residues. V trimming: 4 bases; J trimming: 6 bases; junction bases outside the gene matches: 5. Per germline, CDR1 MNHEY and CDR2 SVGEGT. The CDR3 spells CASSFGQGASEQYV. For the CDR3, the DNA is TGTGCCAGCAGTTTCGGACAGGGGGCTAGCGAGCAGTACGTC.

The genes are TRBV11-2 and TRBJ2-3; the D gene is possibly TRBD1 (6 bases). Per germline, CDR1 SGHAT and CDR2 FQNNGV. Trimming removed 5 bases at V and 1 base at J, with 16 bases between. The CDR3 spans 16 residues. CDR3 DNA sequence: TGTGCCAGCAGCCCTGAAGGGGGATGGGGCACAGATACGCAGTATTTT. Its protein product is CASSPEGGWGTDTQYF.

The chain employs TRBV19 and TRBJ2-1; the match to TRBD2 covers 12 bases. The CDR3 runs to 18 residues. Germline V gene data show CDR1 as LNHDA and CDR2 as SQIVND (reference sequence). V was pared by 3 bases and J by 2 bases, with 8 bases of the junction left unmatched. The CDR3 DNA reads TGTGCCAGTAGTATTGGGACTAGCGGGTACCCTCCCTACAATGAGCAGTTCTTC. Its translation: CASSIGTSGYPPYNEQFF.

This clonotype was counted only a few times. The V and J genes are TRBV11-2 and TRBJ1-1; no reliable D call. Trimming shortened V by 7 bases and J by 1 base, and 10 bases separated the two germline ends. The CDR3 sequence is 13 residues long. The germline gives CDR1 SGHAT, CDR2 FQNNGV. The CDR3 reads CASIPFPNTEAFF. In nucleotides, the CDR3 is TGTGCCAGCATCCCTTTTCCGAACACTGAAGCTTTCTTT.

The CDR3 region has the DNA TGTGCCAGTAGTATCGGGGACAGCTATAGCAATCAGCCCCAGCATTTT. Protein: CASSIGDSYSNQPQHF. The V call is TRBV19, the J call TRBJ1-5; 7 bases are shared with TRBD1. V trimming: 3 bases; J trimming: 0 bases; junction bases outside the gene matches: 5. The germline V gene encodes CDR1 LNHDA and CDR2 SQIVND (reference sequence). The CDR3 totals 16 residues.

A single count supports this clonotype. The chain uses TRBV3-1 and TRBJ2-1; D ambiguous. The CDR3 sequence is 14 residues long. CDR1 and CDR2 (germline): LGHDT, YNNKEL (reference sequence). V gave up 0 bases and J gave up 6 bases, with 9 bases separating them. The CDR3 spells CASSQDLVANEQFF. For the CDR3, the DNA is TGTGCCAGCAGCCAAGATCTAGTTGCCAATGAGCAGTTCTTC.

The gene calls are TRBV7-4 and TRBJ2-7; 10 nucleotides align to TRBD2. The V segment lost 5 bases and the J segment 3 bases; nucleotides outside the gene matches: 10. Germline V CDR1 and CDR2: SGHVT, SQSDAQ. The CDR3 runs to 16 residues. CDR3 in amino acids: CASSQPASGSNYEQYV. For the CDR3, the DNA is TGTGCCAGCAGCCAGCCTGCTAGCGGGAGCAACTACGAGCAGTACGTC.

The chain links TRBV19 to TRBJ2-2, with 7 positions matching TRBD1. Germline V lookup: CDR1 LNHDA, CDR2 SQIVND (reference sequence). The CDR3 sequence is 20 residues long. The J segment lost 3 bases and the V segment lost 1 base, leaving 17 bases of the junction unmatched. The CDR3 DNA reads as TGTGCCAGTAGTATAGTCTCGTCTCCGGGACAGACTTACTACACCGGGGAGCTGTTTTTT. The encoded protein is CASSIVSSPGQTYYTGELFF. The full variable domain, in which reference TRBV19 and TRBJ2-2 provide the parts outside the CDR3, is DGGITQSPKYLFRKEGQNVTLSCEQNLNHDAMYWYRQDPGQGLRLIYYSQIVNDFQKGDIAEGYSVSREKKESFPLTVTSAQKNPTAFYLCASSIVSSPGQTYYTGELFFGEGSRLTVL.

The J gene is TRBJ2-1, the V gene TRBV10-3; 13 nucleotides align to TRBD2. CDR3 size: 16 residues. Germline-derived CDR1 and CDR2 are ENHRY and SYGVKD. The J segment lost 8 bases and the V segment lost 6 bases, leaving 10 bases of the junction unmatched. The CDR3 nucleotides read TGTGCCATCAGCGGGGGACTAGCGGGAATTATGTATGAGCAGTTCTTC. Protein: CAISGGLAGIMYEQFF.

This clonotype was counted a few times. The chain has TRBV12-3 or TRBV12-4 and TRBJ1-2; D is unresolved. The CDR3 runs 14 residues. Trimming left V 5 bases short and J 7 bases short, with 17 bases between. The CDR3 protein is CASSPIYPQSGYTF. DNA for the CDR3: TGTGCCAGCAGTCCTATATACCCTCAAAGTGGCTACACCTTC.

This clonotype was picked up one time. A junction end diverges from the germline sequence, so it may reflect a read error. The chain links TRBV4-1 to TRBJ2-1; 7 bases line up with TRBD2. Per the germline V gene, CDR1 is MGHRA and CDR2 is YSYEKL. The CDR3 consists of 15 residues. This CDR3 reads CASSRLAVSHNEQFF. In DNA, the CDR3 is TGCGCCAGCAGCCGTCTAGCGGTCTCCCACAATGAGCAGTTCTTC.

A note on this clonotype: It may be a read error: a sequence one base away is much more abundant. The chain has TRBV6-2 or TRBV6-3 and TRBJ2-7; a weak D match, TRBD2 (6 bases). This CDR3 has 13 amino acids. V dropped 2 bases and J dropped 2 bases, with 7 bases sitting between them. Germline V lookup: CDR1 MNHEY, CDR2 SVGEGT. This CDR3 reads CASSYAGTYEQYF. CDR3 bases: TGTGCCAGCAGTTACGCGGGAACCTACGAGCAGTACTTC.